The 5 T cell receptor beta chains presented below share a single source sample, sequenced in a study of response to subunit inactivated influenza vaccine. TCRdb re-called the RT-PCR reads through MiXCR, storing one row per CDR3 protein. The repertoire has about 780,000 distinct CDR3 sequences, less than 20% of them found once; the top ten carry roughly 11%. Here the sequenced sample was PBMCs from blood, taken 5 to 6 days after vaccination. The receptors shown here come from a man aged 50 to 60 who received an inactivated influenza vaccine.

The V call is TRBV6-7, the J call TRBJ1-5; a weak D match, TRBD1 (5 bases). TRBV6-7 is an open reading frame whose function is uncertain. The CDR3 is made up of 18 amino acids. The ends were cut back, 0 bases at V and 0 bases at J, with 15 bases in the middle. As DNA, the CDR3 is TGTGCCAGCAGTTACTCGCTTCAGTCGGGGGATAGCAATCAGCCCCAGCATTTT. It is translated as CASSYSLQSGDSNQPQHF.

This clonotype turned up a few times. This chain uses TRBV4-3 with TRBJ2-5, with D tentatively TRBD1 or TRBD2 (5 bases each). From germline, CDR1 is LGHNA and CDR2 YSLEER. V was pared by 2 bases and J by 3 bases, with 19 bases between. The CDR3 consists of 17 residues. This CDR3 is CASSQSQRGRRKETQYF. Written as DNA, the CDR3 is TGCGCCAGCAGCCAAAGCCAAAGGGGACGTAGAAAAGAGACCCAGTACTTC.

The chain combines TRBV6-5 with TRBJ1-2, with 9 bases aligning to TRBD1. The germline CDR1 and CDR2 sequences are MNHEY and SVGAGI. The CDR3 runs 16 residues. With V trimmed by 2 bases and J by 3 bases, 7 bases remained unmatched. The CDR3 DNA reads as TGTGCCAGCAGTTACAGTGGGACAGGGAAGCACTATGGCTACACCTTC. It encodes CASSYSGTGKHYGYTF.

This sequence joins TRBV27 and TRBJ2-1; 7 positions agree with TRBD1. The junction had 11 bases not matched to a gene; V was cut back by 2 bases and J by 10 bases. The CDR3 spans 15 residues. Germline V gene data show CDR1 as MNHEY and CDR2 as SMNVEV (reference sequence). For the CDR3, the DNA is TGTGCCAGCAGTTTAGTTGGGACAGCGAATCGGGAGCAGTTCTTC. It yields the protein CASSLVGTANREQFF.

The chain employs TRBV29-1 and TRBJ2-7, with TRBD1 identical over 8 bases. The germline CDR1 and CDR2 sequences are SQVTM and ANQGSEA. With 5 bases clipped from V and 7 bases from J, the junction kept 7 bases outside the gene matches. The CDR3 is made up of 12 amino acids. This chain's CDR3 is CSVSGTGLEQYF. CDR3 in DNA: TGCAGCGTTTCGGGGACAGGTCTAGAGCAGTACTTC.